This T cell receptor (beta chain) comes out of a study of beta chain features in type 1 diabetes. The overall study: The examined sorted cells totaled about 110 million across samples.

Markers CD45RO/CCR7/CD25/CD127/CD95/CD27 served to sort CD4+ naive, central memory, regulatory and stem cell-like memory cells. With 3 bases clipped from V and 5 bases from J, the junction kept 8 bases outside the gene matches. The length of the CDR3 is 16 residues. Per germline, CDR1 SGHNT and CDR2 YYREEE (reference sequence). What was sequenced were expressed TCRB transcripts, since all of the isolated RNA had been reverse transcribed. Some clones are missing from TCRdb's copy, which holds only in-frame ones; the method was immunoSEQ multiplex PCR. The sample lists about 250,000 clones, 13% to 15% occurring once.

The clonotype comes from a woman aged 40-49 years in good health. The chain combines TRBV5-4 with TRBJ2-5; 12 nucleotides align to TRBD2. Specimen: naive CD4+ T cells from blood. CDR3 sequence: CASSSMTSGGPETQYF. In nucleotides, the CDR3 is TGTGCCAGCAGCTCAATGACTAGCGGGGGTCCCGAGACCCAGTACTTC.